The present TCR beta chain was sequenced within a study of cytomegalovirus exposure and HLA in healthy donors. Broader study findings: It is likely that the observed cluster of highly shared sequence variants was a sequencing artifact. An ancestry cluster, one associated with Asian ancestry, reportedly showed fewer N-insertions than the roughly 610-donor mean in a later analysis.

The junction had 11 bases not matched to a gene; V was cut back by 3 bases and J by 1 base. Germline V gene data show CDR1 as PRHDT and CDR2 as FYEKMQ (reference sequence). This CDR3 is built from 19 residues. As to this clone: The antigen is undetermined.

Both 60 Vbeta primers and 13 Jbeta primers went into the PCR. TCRdb keeps only in-frame clones here, not all; method: immunoSEQ multiplex PCR. Among around 280,000 clones listed, around 90% were seen once. This TCR was recovered from a woman in her late teens or twenties in good health and CMV-seronegative. The chain is built from TRBV13 and TRBJ2-6, with TRBD1 matching over 8 bases. Source material: PBMCs. CDR3 protein: CASSLERGTGPSGANVLTF. In DNA, the CDR3 is TGTGCCAGCAGCTTGGAGCGCGGGACAGGTCCGTCTGGGGCCAACGTCCTGACTTTC.